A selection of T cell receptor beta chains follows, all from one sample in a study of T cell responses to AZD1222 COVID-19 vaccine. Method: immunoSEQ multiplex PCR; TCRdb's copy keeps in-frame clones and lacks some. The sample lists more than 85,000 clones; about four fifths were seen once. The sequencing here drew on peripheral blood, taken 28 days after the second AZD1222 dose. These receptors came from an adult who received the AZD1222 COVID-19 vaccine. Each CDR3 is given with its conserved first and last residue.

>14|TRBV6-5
CASSRGALFSPLHF
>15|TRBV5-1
CASSLDLRPGEKLFF
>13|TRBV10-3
CAIKGTDYNEQFF
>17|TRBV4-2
CASSQEWYRTYTDTQYF
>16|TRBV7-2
CASSLLGQAAIEEQYF
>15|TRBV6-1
CASSELTGVSGPQHF
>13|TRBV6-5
CATRVPPHNEQFF
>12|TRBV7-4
CAGTRPFYEQYF
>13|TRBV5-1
CASSFTSDYEQYF
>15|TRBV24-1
CATSDVSSSTDTQYF
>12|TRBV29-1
CSIGERAYEQYF
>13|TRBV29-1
CSVEMGGTSEQYF
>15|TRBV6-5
CASSYDAGTAYGYTF
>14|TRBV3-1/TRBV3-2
CASSQDPGVAEQYF
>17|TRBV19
CASTILGSSAFTGELFF
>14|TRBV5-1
CASSLEAVRYEQYF
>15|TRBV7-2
CASSLRGSGPNEQYF
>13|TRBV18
CASSRGGNTEAFF
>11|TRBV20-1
CSARGDTEAFF
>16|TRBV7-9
CASSLEPGAGANVLTF
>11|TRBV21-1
CASAVEAPLHF
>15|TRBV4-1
CASSQSSGNTDTQYF
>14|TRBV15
CATSRARVYYGYTF
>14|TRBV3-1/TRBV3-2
CASSIAANLNEQFF
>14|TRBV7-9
CASSLSQRGGKLFF
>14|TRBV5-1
CASSLGEGTDTQYF
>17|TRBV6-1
CASSEPGRIQSNYGYTF
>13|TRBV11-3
CASSYAKDYEQYF
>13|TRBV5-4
CASSSGQYYEQYF